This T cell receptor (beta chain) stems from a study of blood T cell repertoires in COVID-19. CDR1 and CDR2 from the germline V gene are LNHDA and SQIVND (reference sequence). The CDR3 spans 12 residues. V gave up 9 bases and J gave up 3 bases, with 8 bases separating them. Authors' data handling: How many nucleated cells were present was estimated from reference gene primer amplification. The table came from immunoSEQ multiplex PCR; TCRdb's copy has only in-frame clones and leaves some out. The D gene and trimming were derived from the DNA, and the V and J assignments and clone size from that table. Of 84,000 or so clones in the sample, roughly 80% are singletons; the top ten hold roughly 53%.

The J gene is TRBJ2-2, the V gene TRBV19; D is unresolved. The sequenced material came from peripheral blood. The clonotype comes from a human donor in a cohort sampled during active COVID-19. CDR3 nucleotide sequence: TGTGCCAGAGCCCACGACACCGGGGAGCTGTTTTTT. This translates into CARAHDTGELFF.